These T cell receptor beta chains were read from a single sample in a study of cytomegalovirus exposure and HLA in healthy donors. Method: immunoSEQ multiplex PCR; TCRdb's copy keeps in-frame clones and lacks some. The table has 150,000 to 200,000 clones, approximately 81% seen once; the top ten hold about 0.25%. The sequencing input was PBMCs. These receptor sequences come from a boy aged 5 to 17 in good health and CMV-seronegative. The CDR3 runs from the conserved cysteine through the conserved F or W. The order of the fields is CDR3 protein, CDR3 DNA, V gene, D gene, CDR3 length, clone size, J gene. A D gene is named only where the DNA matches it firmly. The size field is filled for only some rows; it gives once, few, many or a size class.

CDR3: CASSVDGGAGQPQHF
DNA: TGTGCCAGCAGCGTAGATGGAGGGGCTGGTCAGCCCCAGCATTTT
V: TRBV9
D: -
length: 15
size: once
J: TRBJ1-5

CDR3: CASSLAGYQETQYF
DNA: TGTGCCAGCTCCCTGGCGGGGTACCAAGAGACCCAGTACTTC
V: TRBV13
D: -
length: 14
size: -
J: TRBJ2-5

CDR3: CASILSSYEQYF
DNA: TGTGCCAGTATCCTAAGCTCCTACGAGCAGTACTTC
V: TRBV6-1
D: -
length: 12
size: -
J: TRBJ2-7

CDR3: CAIGAANQPQHF
DNA: TGTGCCATAGGGGCAGCGAATCAGCCCCAGCATTTT
V: TRBV10-3
D: -
length: 12
size: -
J: TRBJ1-5

CDR3: CASSARSIGASEQYF
DNA: TGTGCCAGCAGCGCTAGGTCGATTGGGGCCTCCGAGCAGTACTTC
V: TRBV6-5
D: -
length: 15
size: -
J: TRBJ2-7

CDR3: CAISETGPSSYEQYF
DNA: TGTGCCATCAGTGAGACAGGCCCTAGCTCCTACGAGCAGTACTTC
V: TRBV10-3
D: -
length: 15
size: once
J: TRBJ2-7

CDR3: CASSTPGQGPGYTF
DNA: TGTGCCAGCAGCACTCCGGGACAGGGACCTGGCTACACCTTC
V: TRBV7-9
D: TRBD1
length: 14
size: -
J: TRBJ1-2

CDR3: CASSPTLPVRLGYTF
DNA: TGTGCCAGCAGTCCCACTTTGCCCGTACGACTAGGCTACACCTTC
V: TRBV9
D: -
length: 15
size: -
J: TRBJ1-2

CDR3: CASSQDLGQGSDTQYF
DNA: TGCGCCAGCAGCCAAGATCTGGGGCAGGGATCCGATACGCAGTATTTT
V: TRBV4-1
D: -
length: 16
size: -
J: TRBJ2-3

CDR3: CASSTSGTGELFF
DNA: TGTGCCAGCAGCACCTCGGGCACCGGGGAGCTGTTTTTT
V: TRBV7-3
D: -
length: 13
size: -
J: TRBJ2-2

CDR3: CAWTLGGRGDQPQHF
DNA: TGTGCCTGGACCCTAGGGGGCAGGGGCGATCAGCCCCAGCATTTT
V: TRBV30
D: TRBD1
length: 15
size: -
J: TRBJ1-5

CDR3: CASSLAWGQTNEKLFF
DNA: TGTGCCAGCAGTTTAGCTTGGGGACAGACTAATGAAAAACTGTTTTTT
V: TRBV28
D: TRBD1
length: 16
size: few
J: TRBJ1-4

CDR3: CASSLLRGRGGSATQYF
DNA: TGTGCCAGCAGTTTATTGAGGGGGCGTGGAGGATCGGCGACCCAGTACTTC
V: TRBV27
D: TRBD1
length: 17
size: -
J: TRBJ2-5

CDR3: CASERGPNTEAFF
DNA: TGCGCCAGCGAACGTGGCCCCAACACTGAAGCTTTCTTT
V: TRBV5-1
D: -
length: 13
size: few
J: TRBJ1-1